Below, one T cell receptor beta chain is given with its context. V lost 6 bases and J lost 10; bases outside the gene matches: 7. CDR1 and CDR2 from the germline V gene are MDHEN and SYDVKM. The CDR3 sequence is 12 residues long. This specimen comes from a study of blood T cell repertoires in COVID-19. TCRdb keeps only in-frame clones here, not all; method: immunoSEQ multiplex PCR. The table records roughly 570,000 clones, roughly 89% of them present only once. This TCR was recovered from a woman aged 50 to 60 with COVID-19, enrolled during active disease. The source material was peripheral blood. V gene TRBV28 combines with J gene TRBJ1-1, with 8 bases that match TRBD1. The CDR3 here is CASSTDRVRAFF. The CDR3, as DNA: TGTGCCAGCAGCACGGACAGGGTTCGAGCTTTCTTT. Drawing the rest from reference TRBV28 and TRBJ1-1, the complete variable domain is DVKVTQSSRYLVKRTGEKVFLECVQDMDHENMFWYRQDPGLGLRLIYFSYDVKMKEKGDIPEGYSVSREKKERFSLILESASTNQTSMYLCASSTDRVRAFFGQGTRLTVV.